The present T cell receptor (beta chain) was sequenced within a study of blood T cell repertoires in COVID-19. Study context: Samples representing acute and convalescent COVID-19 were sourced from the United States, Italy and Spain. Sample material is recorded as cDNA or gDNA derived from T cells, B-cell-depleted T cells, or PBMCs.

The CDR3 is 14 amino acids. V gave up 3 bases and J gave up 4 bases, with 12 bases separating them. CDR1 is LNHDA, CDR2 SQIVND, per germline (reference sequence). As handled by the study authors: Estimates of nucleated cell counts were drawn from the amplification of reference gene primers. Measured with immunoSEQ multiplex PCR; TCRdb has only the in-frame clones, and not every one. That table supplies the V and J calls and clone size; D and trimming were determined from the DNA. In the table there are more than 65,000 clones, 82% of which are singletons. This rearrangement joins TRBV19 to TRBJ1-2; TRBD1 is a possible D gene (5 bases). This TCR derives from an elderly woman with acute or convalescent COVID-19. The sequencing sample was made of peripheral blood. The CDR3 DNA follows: TGTGCCAGTAGTATTGACAGAGGATCCTATGGCTACACCTTC. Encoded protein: CASSIDRGSYGYTF.